This TCR beta chain came from a study of blood T cell repertoires in COVID-19. Measured with immunoSEQ multiplex PCR; TCRdb has only the in-frame clones, and not every one. The sample includes 200,000 or so clones, over 75% of them seen just once. V gave up 5 bases and J gave up 2 bases, with 3 bases separating them. This CDR3 is built from 11 residues. This chain connects TRBV12-3 or TRBV12-4 to TRBJ2-5; D remains unclear. Input material: PBMCs or T cells enriched from blood (not recorded which). The sequence came from a man aged 25-40 years in a cohort exposed to, infected with or recovered from COVID-19 (not recorded which). This CDR3 is CASSIQETQYF. For the CDR3, the DNA is TGTGCCAGCAGTATACAAGAGACCCAGTACTTC.